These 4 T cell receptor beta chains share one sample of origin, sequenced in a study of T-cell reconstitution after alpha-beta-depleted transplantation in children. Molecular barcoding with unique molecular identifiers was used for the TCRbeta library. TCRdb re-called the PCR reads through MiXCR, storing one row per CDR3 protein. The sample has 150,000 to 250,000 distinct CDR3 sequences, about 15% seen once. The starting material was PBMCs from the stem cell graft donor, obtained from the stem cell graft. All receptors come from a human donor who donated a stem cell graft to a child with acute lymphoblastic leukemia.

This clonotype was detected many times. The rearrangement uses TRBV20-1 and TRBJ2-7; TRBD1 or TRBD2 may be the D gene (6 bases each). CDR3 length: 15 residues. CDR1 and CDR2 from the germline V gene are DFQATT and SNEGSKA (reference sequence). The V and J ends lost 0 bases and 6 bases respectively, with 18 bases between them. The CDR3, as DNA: TGCAGTGCTAGAGATCTGTGGGGGGCGGGTGGCGAGCAGTACTTC. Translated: CSARDLWGAGGEQYF.

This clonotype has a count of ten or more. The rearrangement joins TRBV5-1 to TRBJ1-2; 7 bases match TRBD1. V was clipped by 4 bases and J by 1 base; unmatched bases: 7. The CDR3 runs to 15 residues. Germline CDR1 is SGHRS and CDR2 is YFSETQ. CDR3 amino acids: CASSRRDRHNYGYTF. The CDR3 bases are TGCGCCAGCAGCCGTCGGGACAGACATAACTATGGCTACACCTTC.

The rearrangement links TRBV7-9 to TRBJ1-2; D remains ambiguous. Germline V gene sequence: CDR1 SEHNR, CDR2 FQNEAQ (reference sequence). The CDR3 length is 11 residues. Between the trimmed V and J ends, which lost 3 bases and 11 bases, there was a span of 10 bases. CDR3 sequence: CASSFVEGYTF. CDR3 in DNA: TGTGCCAGCAGCTTCGTCGAGGGATACACCTTC.

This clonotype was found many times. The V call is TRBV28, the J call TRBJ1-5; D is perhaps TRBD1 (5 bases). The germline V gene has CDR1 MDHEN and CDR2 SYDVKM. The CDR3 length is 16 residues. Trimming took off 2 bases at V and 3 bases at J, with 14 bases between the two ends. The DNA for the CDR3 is TGTGCCAGCAGTTTACAGGGAGAGGAGGACAATCAGCCCCAGCATTTT. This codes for CASSLQGEEDNQPQHF.